These 9 T cell receptor beta chains were sequenced from one sample in a study of cytomegalovirus exposure and HLA in healthy donors. 60 Vbeta and 13 Jbeta primers were used in PCR. Assay used: immunoSEQ multiplex PCR; TCRdb lists only in-frame clones, some missing. The sample contains some 170,000 clones, roughly 76% of which appear only once. Sequenced material: PBMCs. Receptor source: a young woman in good health and CMV-seropositive.

The rearrangement joins TRBV27 to TRBJ2-1, with 9 bases that match TRBD2. In germline, CDR1 is MNHEY, CDR2 SMNVEV (reference sequence). The CDR3 is 17 amino acids. V dropped 8 bases and J dropped 1; count of bases not matched to a gene: 12. CDR3 protein: CASRTLAGGRSYNEQFF. The DNA for the CDR3 is TGTGCCAGCCGCACCCTCGCGGGGGGGCGTTCCTACAATGAGCAGTTCTTC.

A word on this clone: Other DNA sequences in this specimen translate into the identical CDR3. The chain links TRBV19 to TRBJ1-5; 7 positions agree with TRBD1. Looked up from germline, CDR1 is LNHDA and CDR2 is SQIVND (reference sequence). V was pared by 5 bases and J by 7 bases, with 5 bases of the junction left unmatched. This CDR3 is 13 amino acids long. CDR3 region: CASSRGGGQPQHF. The CDR3 DNA follows: TGTGCCAGTAGTCGAGGGGGCGGGCAGCCCCAGCATTTT.

The chain links TRBV5-1 to TRBJ2-7, with no clear D. From germline, CDR1 is SGHRS and CDR2 YFSETQ. The CDR3 sequence is 12 residues long. V lost 7 bases to trimming and J lost 4 bases, with 12 bases between them. Here the CDR3 reads CASGETTYEQYF. For the CDR3, the DNA is TGCGCCAGCGGAGAAACCACGTACGAGCAGTACTTC.

The V call is TRBV7-9, the J call TRBJ1-5, with a weak D call TRBD1 (5 bases). Looked up from germline, CDR1 is SEHNR and CDR2 is FQNEAQ (reference sequence). The length of the CDR3 is 16 residues. V lost 2 bases, J lost 0 bases, and 11 bases lay in between. CDR3 sequence (DNA): TGTGCCAGCAGCTTACTAACAGGCAATAGCAATCAGCCCCAGCATTTT. Translated: CASSLLTGNSNQPQHF.

V usage is TRBV29-1 and J usage is TRBJ1-2; weak D call: TRBD1 (6 bases). Trimming pared 7 bases from V and 5 bases from J, leaving 23 bases between. CDR3 length: 15 amino acids. The V gene's germline CDR1 is SQVTM and CDR2 ANQGSEA. In nucleotides, the CDR3 is TGCAGCGCAGGAGGGGGGGTAGACCACATATATGGCTACACCTTC. Encoded protein: CSAGGGVDHIYGYTF.

The chain combines TRBV21-1 with TRBJ2-4; TRBD1, the table's D call, lacks a check against the DNA. TRBV21-1 is shown as a pseudogene. This CDR3 region has 16 residues. CDR3 nucleotides: TGTGCCAGCAGCGACGTGGGTAGGACAGACGCGATCTTTCAGTACTTC. Amino acid sequence: CASSDVGRTDAIFQYF.

The J gene is TRBJ1-6, the V gene TRBV4-3; 8 positions match TRBD1. CDR3 size: 13 residues. CDR1 is LGHNA and CDR2 is YSLEER in the germline V gene. The V segment lost 3 bases and the J segment 9 bases; nucleotides outside the gene matches: 1. The CDR3, as DNA: TGCGCCAGCAGCCATGACAGGGGTTCACCCCTCCACTTT. Residues: CASSHDRGSPLHF.

V and J are TRBV13 and TRBJ1-2; D is undetermined. CDR1 and CDR2 (germline): PRHDT, FYEKMQ (reference sequence). This CDR3 is 15 amino acids long. V was pared by 7 bases and J by 6 bases, with 21 bases between. The CDR3 DNA sequence: TGTGCCAGCACACCGGGTCACGGGCGGGTTGATGGCTACACCTTC. Encoded protein: CASTPGHGRVDGYTF.

This chain connects TRBV19 to TRBJ1-6; 7 bases line up with TRBD1. The CDR3 has 15 residues. V shed 1 base, J shed 7 bases, and the junction held 4 bases outside the gene matches. The germline V gene encodes CDR1 LNHDA and CDR2 SQIVND (reference sequence). CDR3 loop: CASSIAGTENSPLHF. In DNA, the CDR3 is TGTGCCAGTAGTATAGCCGGGACAGAAAATTCACCCCTCCACTTT.